This TCR beta chain was captured in a study of blood T cell repertoires in COVID-19. About the research overall: PBMCs, B-cell-depleted T cells, or T cells provided the cDNA or gDNA that made up the material.

The CDR3 runs 15 residues. Germline loops: CDR1 LGHNA, CDR2 YNFKEQ. V trimming: 5 bases; J trimming: 0 bases; junction bases outside the gene matches: 0. Clones were read by immunoSEQ multiplex PCR, and TCRdb kept only the in-frame ones, dropping some. In the table there are some 280,000 clones, around 89% of which are singletons. The TCR sequence derives from a woman aged 60-75 years with acute or convalescent COVID-19. This chain links TRBV4-2 with TRBJ2-2; 10 bases line up with TRBD2. Sample: peripheral blood. CDR3 in DNA: TGTGCCAGCAGCGGACTAGCGGCGAACACCGGGGAGCTGTTTTTT. It yields the protein CASSGLAANTGELFF.